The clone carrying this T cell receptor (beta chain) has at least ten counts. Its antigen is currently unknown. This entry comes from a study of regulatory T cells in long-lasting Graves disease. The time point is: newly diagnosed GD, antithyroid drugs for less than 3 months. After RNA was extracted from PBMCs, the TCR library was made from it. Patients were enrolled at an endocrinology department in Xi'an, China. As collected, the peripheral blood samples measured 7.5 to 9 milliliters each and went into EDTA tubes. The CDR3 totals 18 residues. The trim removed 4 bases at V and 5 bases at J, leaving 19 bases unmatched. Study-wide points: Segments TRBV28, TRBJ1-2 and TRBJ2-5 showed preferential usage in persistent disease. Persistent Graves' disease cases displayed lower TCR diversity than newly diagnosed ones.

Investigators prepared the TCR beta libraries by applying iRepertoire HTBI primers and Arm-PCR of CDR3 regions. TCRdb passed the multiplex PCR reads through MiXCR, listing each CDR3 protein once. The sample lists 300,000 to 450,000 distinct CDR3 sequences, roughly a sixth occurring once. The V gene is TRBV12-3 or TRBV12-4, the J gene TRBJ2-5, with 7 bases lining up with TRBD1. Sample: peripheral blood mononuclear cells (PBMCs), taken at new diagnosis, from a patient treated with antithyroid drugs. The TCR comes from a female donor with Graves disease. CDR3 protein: CASSSGQTAEVLRETQYF. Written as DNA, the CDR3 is TGTGCCAGCAGTTCGGGACAGACGGCAGAGGTGTTGAGGGAGACCCAGTACTTC.